This paragraph covers one TCR beta chain sequence. This sample is part of a study of blood T cell repertoires in COVID-19. Method: immunoSEQ multiplex PCR; TCRdb's copy keeps in-frame clones and lacks some. The table shows around 200,000 clones, with about nine tenths occurring only once. Germline-derived CDR1 and CDR2 are MDHEN and SYDVKM. The CDR3 totals 13 residues. V lost 5 bases, J lost 9 bases, and 16 bases lay in between. This TCR came from a young man with acute or convalescent COVID-19. The J gene is TRBJ1-1, the V gene TRBV28, with a possible D match to TRBD1 (5 bases). The sequencing sample was made of peripheral blood. The DNA for the CDR3 is TGTGCCAGCAGTACACCTCCAGGGTTGCAAGCTTTCTTT. It yields the protein CASSTPPGLQAFF.